One sample yielded the 7 T cell receptor beta chains listed below, sequenced in a study of shared clonotypes between healthy human individuals. TCRdb's table, derived via immunoSEQ multiplex PCR, lists solely in-frame clones and lacks some. The sample has more than 2 million clones; over 85% are singletons. Positively selected for CCR7, the CD45RO-negative cells used as naive CD8 cells excluded terminally differentiated effector memory CD45RA+ cells. Material: naive CD8+ T cells sorted from blood. These receptors originate from a man aged 18-30 years in good health.

This sequence joins TRBV19 and TRBJ2-1, with TRBD2 identical over 9 bases. V lost 3 bases to trimming and J lost 6 bases; unmatched junction nucleotides: 15. CDR3 size: 18 residues. Germline values: CDR1 LNHDA, CDR2 SQIVND (reference sequence). CDR3 sequence: CASSILGLGGRAVNEQFF. The CDR3 coding sequence is TGTGCCAGTAGTATTCTGGGTCTTGGCGGGAGGGCAGTCAATGAGCAGTTCTTC.

The V and J genes are TRBV5-1 and TRBJ2-1, with D unclear. The CDR3 is 16 amino acids. Trimming removed 0 bases at V and 7 bases at J, with 17 bases between. CDR1 and CDR2 (germline): SGHRS, YFSETQ. CDR3 amino acids: CASSLDPSGEQNEQFF. The CDR3 bases are TGCGCCAGCAGCTTGGATCCCTCGGGCGAGCAGAATGAGCAGTTCTTC.

The chain combines TRBV4-3 with TRBJ2-7; D uncertain. CDR1 is LGHNA and CDR2 is YSLEER in the germline V gene. Trimming took 0 bases from V and 2 from J, leaving 8 bases between them. The CDR3 covers 14 residues. CDR3 loop: CASSQDLSPYEQYF. CDR3 bases: TGCGCCAGCAGCCAAGATCTGAGTCCCTACGAGCAGTACTTC.

The chain is built from TRBV7-2 and TRBJ1-1, with TRBD1 as a possible D gene (5 bases). Trimming stripped 5 bases from V and 4 bases from J, with 11 bases between. The germline CDR1 and CDR2 sequences are SGHTA and FQGNSA. The CDR3 runs 13 residues. DNA for the CDR3: TGTGCCAGCAGCCAATGGGACTTCACTGAAGCTTTCTTT. Its translation is CASSQWDFTEAFF.

Comments on this clone: Additional DNA sequences in this sample encode the identical CDR3. V and J are TRBV4-1 and TRBJ2-7; D remains ambiguous. The CDR3 loop spans 14 amino acids. V was clipped by 1 base and J by 1 base, with 8 bases between them. CDR1 is MGHRA, CDR2 YSYEKL, per germline. DNA for the CDR3: TGCGCCAGCAGCCAAGTCGCAGGTTCCTACGAGCAGTACTTC. Translated, it gives CASSQVAGSYEQYF.

The chain couples TRBV4-1 to TRBJ1-2, with D possibly being TRBD1 (6 bases). Per germline, CDR1 MGHRA and CDR2 YSYEKL. The V end was cut by 2 bases, the J end by 3 bases, with 13 bases between. This CDR3 comprises 15 residues. The CDR3 DNA reads TGCGCCAGCAGCCAATCAGGGGCGCGAGACTATGGCTACACCTTC. It is translated as CASSQSGARDYGYTF.

CDR3 in amino acids: CSASGTSGVTDTQYF. As DNA, the CDR3 is TGCAGCGCCTCAGGGACTAGCGGCGTAACAGATACGCAGTATTTT. The rearrangement uses TRBV29-1 and TRBJ2-3; 11 bases agree with TRBD2. J gave up 3 bases and V 7 bases, and 9 bases lay outside the gene matches. The CDR3 loop spans 15 amino acids. Germline CDR1 SQVTM, CDR2 ANQGSEA.